Sequencing of this T cell receptor beta chain was carried out in a study of T-cell reconstitution after alpha-beta-depleted transplantation in children. A library of TCRbeta sequences, prepared with unique molecular identifiers, was generated. MiXCR was run by TCRdb on the PCR reads, yielding one entry per CDR3 protein. This repertoire shows approximately 350,000 distinct CDR3 sequences, about 16% found once; its top ten account for about 41%. CDR1 SGDLS and CDR2 YYNGEE come from the germline V gene. V shed 4 bases and J 0 bases; nucleotides not matched to a gene: 5. CDR3 size: 16 residues. This clonotype appeared a few times.

The chain combines TRBV9 with TRBJ2-4; 9 positions agree with TRBD2. This sequence originates from a male patient between 2 and 15 years old who had a stem cell transplant for acute lymphoblastic leukemia, so the T cells may come from the graft donor. This specimen consisted of PBMCs, mostly from graft donor cells, obtained 360 days after TCRalphabeta/CD19-depleted stem cell transplant. The CDR3 nucleotides read TGTGCCAGCAGCCCACTAGCGGGTCTAGCCAAAAACATTCAGTACTTC. The encoded protein is CASSPLAGLAKNIQYF.